Listed below are T cell receptor beta chains from one sample, sequenced in a study of blood T cell repertoires in COVID-19. This table comes from immunoSEQ multiplex PCR, and its TCRdb copy is limited to in-frame clones, with some not included. Here the sample spans 180,000 or so clones, roughly four fifths being singletons. The sample taken for sequencing was peripheral blood. These receptors were collected from a human donor with acute or convalescent COVID-19. The donor label of this sample is uncertain. The CDR3 runs from the conserved cysteine through the conserved F or W. A D gene is named only where the DNA matches it firmly. Some rows mark clone size as missing; the rest say once, few, many or name a class of expanded clone.

V gene	clone size	J gene	D gene	CDR3 DNA	CDR3 protein
TRBV7-9	NA	TRBJ1-1	TRBD1	TGTGCCAGCAGTCGGGGACAGGGGGCGGACACTGAAGCTTTCTTT	CASSRGQGADTEAFF
TRBV3-1/TRBV3-2	NA	TRBJ1-2	TRBD1	TGTGCCAGCAGCCAGGTTACGACAGGGTCGGATGGCTACACCTTC	CASSQVTTGSDGYTF
TRBV19	NA	TRBJ2-1	TRBD2	TGTGCCAGTAGCAAAAAATGGGGACTAGCGGGATCCTCCTACAATGAGCAGTTCTTC	CASSKKWGLAGSSYNEQFF
TRBV9	NA	TRBJ2-7	NA	TGTGCCAGCAGCGCATTGGACGGGGGTTCCCTCGAGCAGTACTTC	CASSALDGGSLEQYF
TRBV7-3	NA	TRBJ2-3	TRBD1	TGTGCCAGCAGCCCACTGGGACAGAGCACAGATACGCAGTATTTT	CASSPLGQSTDTQYF
TRBV12-3/TRBV12-4	NA	TRBJ1-3	NA	TGTGCCAGCGAGGTCAACTCTGGAAACACCATATATTTT	CASEVNSGNTIYF
TRBV6-5	NA	TRBJ2-7	NA	TGTGCCAGCGGGTGGGCAGGGGCCTACGAGCAGTACTTC	CASGWAGAYEQYF
TRBV12-2	NA	TRBJ2-2	NA	TGTGCAAGTCGCTTAGCCCTGGACAGGGTAATGGGGACCGGGGAGCTGTTTTTT	CASRLALDRVMGTGELFF
TRBV19	NA	TRBJ2-3	TRBD1	TGTGCCAGTACCCCGGACAGGGGCTGGTTTCCAGATACGCAGTATTTT	CASTPDRGWFPDTQYF
TRBV2	NA	TRBJ2-5	NA	TGTGCCAGCAGTGATGGGCAGGGAAGGAAGACCCAGTACTTC	CASSDGQGRKTQYF
TRBV25-1	NA	TRBJ1-2	NA	TGTGCCAGCAGTGAAAGGGGTTGGGGCTACACCTTC	CASSERGWGYTF
TRBV29-1	NA	TRBJ2-3	NA	TGCAGCGCTGAGTCGGGAGTCCGGACAGATACGCAGTATTTT	CSAESGVRTDTQYF
TRBV27	NA	TRBJ2-1	TRBD2	TGTGCCAGCAGTCCCCCACACTGGCGGGAGGTTTATGAGCAGTTCTTC	CASSPPHWREVYEQFF
TRBV6-6	NA	TRBJ1-5	TRBD1	TGTGCCAGCAGAAGGACAGGGGCTGGCAATCAGCCCCAGCATTTT	CASRRTGAGNQPQHF
TRBV18	NA	TRBJ2-1	TRBD2	TGTGCCAGCTCACCACAACTAGCGGGCCACAATGAGCAGTTCTTC	CASSPQLAGHNEQFF
TRBV3-1/TRBV3-2	NA	TRBJ2-3	TRBD2	TGTGCCAGCAGCCAACCGGGGGAGGGAGATACGCAGTATTTT	CASSQPGEGDTQYF
TRBV4-2	NA	TRBJ2-1	TRBD2	TGTGCCAGCAGCCAGGGACTAGCGGGAGAGAATGAGCAGTTCTTC	CASSQGLAGENEQFF
TRBV9	few	TRBJ2-3	NA	TGTGCCAGCAGCGTAGCTTATATCACAGATACGCAGTATTTT	CASSVAYITDTQYF
TRBV7-2	NA	TRBJ1-2	NA	TGTGCCAGCAGCTTGGACAGCGGCCCCTCCTATGGCTACACCTTC	CASSLDSGPSYGYTF
TRBV3-1/TRBV3-2	NA	TRBJ1-2	TRBD1	TGTGCCAGCAGCCAAGATCTCTTCGGGACAGGGGTTTATGGCTACACCTTC	CASSQDLFGTGVYGYTF
TRBV5-1	NA	TRBJ1-2	NA	TGCGCCAGCAGCCCCCCAGGTGCAGGGAACTATGGCTACACCTTC	CASSPPGAGNYGYTF
TRBV11-2	NA	TRBJ2-5	TRBD2	TGTGCCAGCAGCCCGAATAGCGGGAGGATACAGACCCAGTACTTC	CASSPNSGRIQTQYF
TRBV7-8	NA	TRBJ1-5	TRBD1	TGTGCCAGCAGCTGGACAGGGGTAAATCAGCCCCAGCATTTT	CASSWTGVNQPQHF
TRBV11-2	NA	TRBJ1-4	TRBD1	TGTGCCAGCAGCGTAACAGGGGCAACTAATGAAAAACTGTTTTTT	CASSVTGATNEKLFF
TRBV6-5	NA	TRBJ2-1	TRBD2	TGTGCCACGACTTTATCTAGCGGGAGGATAAATGAGCAGTTCTTC	CATTLSSGRINEQFF